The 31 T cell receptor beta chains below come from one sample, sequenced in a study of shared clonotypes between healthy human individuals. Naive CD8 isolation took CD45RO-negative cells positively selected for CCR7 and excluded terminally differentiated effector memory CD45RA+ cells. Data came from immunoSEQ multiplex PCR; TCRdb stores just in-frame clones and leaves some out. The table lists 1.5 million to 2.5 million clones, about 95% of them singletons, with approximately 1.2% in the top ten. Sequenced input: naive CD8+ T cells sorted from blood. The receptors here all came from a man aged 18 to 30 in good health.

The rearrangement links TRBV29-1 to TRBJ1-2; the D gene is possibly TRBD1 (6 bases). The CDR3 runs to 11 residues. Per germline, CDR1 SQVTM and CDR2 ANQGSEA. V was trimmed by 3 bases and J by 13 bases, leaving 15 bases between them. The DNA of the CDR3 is TGCAGCGTTGATTGGGGGCCAATCCGCACCTTC. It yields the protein CSVDWGPIRTF.

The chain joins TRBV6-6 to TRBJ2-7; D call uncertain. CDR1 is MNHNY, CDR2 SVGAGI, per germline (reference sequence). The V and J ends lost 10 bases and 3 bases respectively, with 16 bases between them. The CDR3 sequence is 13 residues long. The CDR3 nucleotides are TGTGCCACCATTGACCCCGTTAGCTACGAGCAGTACTTC. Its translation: CATIDPVSYEQYF.

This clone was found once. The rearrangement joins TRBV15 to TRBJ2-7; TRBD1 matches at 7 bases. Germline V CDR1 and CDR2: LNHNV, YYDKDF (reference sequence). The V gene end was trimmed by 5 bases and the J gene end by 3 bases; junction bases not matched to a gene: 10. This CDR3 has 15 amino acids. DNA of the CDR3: TGTGCCACCAGCGTGGCCCGGGACAGAGGCTACGAGCAGTACTTC. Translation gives CATSVARDRGYEQYF.

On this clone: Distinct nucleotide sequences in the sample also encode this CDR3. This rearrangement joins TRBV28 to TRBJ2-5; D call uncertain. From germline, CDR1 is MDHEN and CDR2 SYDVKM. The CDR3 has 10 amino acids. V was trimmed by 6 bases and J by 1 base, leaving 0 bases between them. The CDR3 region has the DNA TGTGCCAGCAGCCAAGAGACCCAGTACTTC. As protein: CASSQETQYF.

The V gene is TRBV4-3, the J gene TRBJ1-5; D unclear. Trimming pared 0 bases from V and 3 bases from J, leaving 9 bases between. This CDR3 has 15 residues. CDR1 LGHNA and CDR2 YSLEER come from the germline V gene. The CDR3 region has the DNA TGCGCCAGCAGCCAAGATCGAGTGTACAATCAGCCCCAGCATTTT. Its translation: CASSQDRVYNQPQHF.

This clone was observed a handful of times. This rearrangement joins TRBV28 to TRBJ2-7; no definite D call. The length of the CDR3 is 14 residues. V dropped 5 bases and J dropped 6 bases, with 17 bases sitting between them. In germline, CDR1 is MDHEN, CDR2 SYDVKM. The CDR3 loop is CASSATVEVSEQYF. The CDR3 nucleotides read TGTGCCAGCAGTGCAACAGTTGAGGTCTCCGAGCAGTACTTC.

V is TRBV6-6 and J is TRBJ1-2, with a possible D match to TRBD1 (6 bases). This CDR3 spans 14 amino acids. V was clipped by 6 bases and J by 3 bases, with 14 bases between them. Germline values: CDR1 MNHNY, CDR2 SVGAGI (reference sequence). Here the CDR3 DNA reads TGTGCCAGCAGACTAACAGGGCGAGACTATGGCTACACCTTC. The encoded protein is CASRLTGRDYGYTF.

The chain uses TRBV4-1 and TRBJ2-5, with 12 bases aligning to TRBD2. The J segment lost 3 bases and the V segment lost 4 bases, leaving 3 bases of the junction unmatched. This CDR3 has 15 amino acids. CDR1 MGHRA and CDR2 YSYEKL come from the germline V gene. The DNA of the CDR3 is TGCGCCAGCAGCCTGACTAGCGGGGGAGAAGAGACCCAGTACTTC. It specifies CASSLTSGGEETQYF.

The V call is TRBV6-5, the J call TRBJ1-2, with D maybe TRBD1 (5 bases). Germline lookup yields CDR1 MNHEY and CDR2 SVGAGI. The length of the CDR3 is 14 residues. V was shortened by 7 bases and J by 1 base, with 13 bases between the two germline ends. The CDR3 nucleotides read TGTGCCAGCACCCCCGGGACCTATAACTATGGCTACACCTTC. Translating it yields CASTPGTYNYGYTF.

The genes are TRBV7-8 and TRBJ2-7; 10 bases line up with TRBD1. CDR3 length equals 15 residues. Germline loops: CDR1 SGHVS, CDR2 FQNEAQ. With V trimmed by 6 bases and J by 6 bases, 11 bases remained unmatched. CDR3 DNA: TGTGCCAGCAGTTCTCGGGACAGGGGCTCGGCCGAGCAGTACTTC. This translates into CASSSRDRGSAEQYF.

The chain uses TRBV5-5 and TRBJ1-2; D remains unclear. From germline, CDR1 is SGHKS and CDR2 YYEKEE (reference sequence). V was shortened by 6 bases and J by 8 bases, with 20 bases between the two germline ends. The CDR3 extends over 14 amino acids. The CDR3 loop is CASNPLGGLNGYTF. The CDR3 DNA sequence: TGTGCCAGCAACCCCCTTGGAGGGCTAAACGGCTACACCTTC. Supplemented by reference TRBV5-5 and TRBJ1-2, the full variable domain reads DAGVTQSPTHLIKTRGQQVTLRCSPISGHKSVSWYQQVLGQGPQFIFQYYEKEERGRGNFPDRFSARQFPNYSSELNVNALLLGDSALYLCASNPLGGLNGYTFGSGTRLTVV.

The CDR3 is CASSQEETSGLGSYEQYF. The DNA of the CDR3 is TGCGCCAGCAGCCAAGAGGAGACTAGCGGCCTGGGGTCCTACGAGCAGTACTTC. The rearrangement joins TRBV4-1 to TRBJ2-7; 9 bases line up with TRBD2. V was pared by 0 bases and J by 1 base, with 10 bases of the junction left unmatched. The CDR3 length is 18 residues. In germline, CDR1 is MGHRA, CDR2 YSYEKL.

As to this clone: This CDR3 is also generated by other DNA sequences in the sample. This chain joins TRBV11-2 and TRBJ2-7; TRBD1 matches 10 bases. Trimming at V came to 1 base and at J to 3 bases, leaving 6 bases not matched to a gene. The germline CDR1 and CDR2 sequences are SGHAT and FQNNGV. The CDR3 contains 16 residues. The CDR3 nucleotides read TGTGCCAGCAGCTTAGGGCCCGGGACAGGGGACTACGAGCAGTACTTC. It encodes CASSLGPGTGDYEQYF. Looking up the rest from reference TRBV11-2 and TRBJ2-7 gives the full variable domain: EAGVAQSPRYKIIEKRQSVAFWCNPISGHATLYWYQQILGQGPKLLIQFQNNGVVDDSQLPKDRFSAERLKGVDSTLKIQPAKLEDSAVYLCASSLGPGTGDYEQYFGPGTRLTVT.

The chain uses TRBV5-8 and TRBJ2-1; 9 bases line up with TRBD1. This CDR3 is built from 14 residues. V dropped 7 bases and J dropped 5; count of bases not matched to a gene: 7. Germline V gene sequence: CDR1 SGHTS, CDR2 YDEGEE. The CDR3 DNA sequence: TGTGCCAGCCCCGGGACAGGGACCGACAATGAGCAGTTCTTC. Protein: CASPGTGTDNEQFF.

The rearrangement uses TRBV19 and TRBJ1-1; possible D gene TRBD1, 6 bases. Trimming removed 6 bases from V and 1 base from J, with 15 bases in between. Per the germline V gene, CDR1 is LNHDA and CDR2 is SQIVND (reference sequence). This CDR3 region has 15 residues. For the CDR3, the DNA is TGTGCCAGTAGATATAAAATACAGGGGAACACTGAAGCTTTCTTT. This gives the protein CASRYKIQGNTEAFF.

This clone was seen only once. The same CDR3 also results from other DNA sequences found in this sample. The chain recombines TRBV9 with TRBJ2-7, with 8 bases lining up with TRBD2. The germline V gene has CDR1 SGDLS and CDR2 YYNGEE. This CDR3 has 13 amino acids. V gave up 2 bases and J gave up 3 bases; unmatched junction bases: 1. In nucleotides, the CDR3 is TGTGCCAGCAGCGTTGGGACTAGCTACGAGCAGTACTTC. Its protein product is CASSVGTSYEQYF.

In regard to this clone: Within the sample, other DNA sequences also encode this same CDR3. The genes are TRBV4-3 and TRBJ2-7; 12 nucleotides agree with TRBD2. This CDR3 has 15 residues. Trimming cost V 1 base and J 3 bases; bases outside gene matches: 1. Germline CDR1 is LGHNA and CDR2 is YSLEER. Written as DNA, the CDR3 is TGCGCCAGCAGCCAAGGGACTAGCGGGATCTACGAGCAGTACTTC. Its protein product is CASSQGTSGIYEQYF.

CDR3 DNA: TGTGCCAGCAGCACAACTAGCGGGGGCCTTCGAGATACGCAGTATTTT. Translation gives CASSTTSGGLRDTQYF. V and J are TRBV7-8 and TRBJ2-3; TRBD2 matches 11 bases. V trimming: 5 bases; J trimming: 5 bases; junction bases outside the gene matches: 9. Germline CDR1 and CDR2: SGHVS and FQNEAQ. CDR3 length equals 16 residues. The full variable domain, rest sourced from reference TRBV7-8 and TRBJ2-3, is GAGVSQSPRYKVAKRGQDVALRCDPISGHVSLFWYQQALGQGPEFLTYFQNEAQLDKSGLPSDRFFAERPEGSVSTLKIQRTQQEDSAVYLCASSTTSGGLRDTQYFGPGTRLTVL.

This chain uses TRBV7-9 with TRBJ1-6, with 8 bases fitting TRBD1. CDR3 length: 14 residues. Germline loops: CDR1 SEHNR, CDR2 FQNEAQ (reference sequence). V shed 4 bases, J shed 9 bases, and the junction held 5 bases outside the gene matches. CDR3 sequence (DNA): TGTGCCAGCAGCTCGGGACAGGAGTTTTCACCCCTCCACTTT. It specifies CASSSGQEFSPLHF. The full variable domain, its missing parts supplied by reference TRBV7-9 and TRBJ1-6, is DTGVSQNPRHKITKRGQNVTFRCDPISEHNRLYWYRQTLGQGPEFLTYFQNEAQLEKSRLLSDRFSAERPKGSFSTLEIQRTEQGDSAMYLCASSSGQEFSPLHFGNGTRLTVT.

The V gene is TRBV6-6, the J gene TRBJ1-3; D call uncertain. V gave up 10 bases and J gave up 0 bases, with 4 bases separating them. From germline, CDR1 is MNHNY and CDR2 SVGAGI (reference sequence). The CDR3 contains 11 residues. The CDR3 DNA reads TGTGCCACAGGCTCTGGAAACACCATATATTTT. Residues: CATGSGNTIYF.

The CDR3 loop reads CASSSGAGGELFF. The CDR3 coding sequence is TGTGCCAGCAGTTCGGGGGCCGGCGGGGAGCTGTTTTTT. V gene TRBV6-5 combines with J gene TRBJ2-2, with D tentatively TRBD1 or TRBD2 (6 bases each). Trimming left V 4 bases short and J 7 bases short, with 10 bases between. Germline V gene sequence: CDR1 MNHEY, CDR2 SVGAGI. The CDR3 contains 13 residues.

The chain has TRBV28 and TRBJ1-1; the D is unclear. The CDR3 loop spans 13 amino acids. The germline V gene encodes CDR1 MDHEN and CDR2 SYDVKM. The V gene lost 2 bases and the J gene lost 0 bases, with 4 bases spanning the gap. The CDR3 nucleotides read TGTGCCAGCAGTTTAAACCTGAACACTGAAGCTTTCTTT. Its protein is CASSLNLNTEAFF.

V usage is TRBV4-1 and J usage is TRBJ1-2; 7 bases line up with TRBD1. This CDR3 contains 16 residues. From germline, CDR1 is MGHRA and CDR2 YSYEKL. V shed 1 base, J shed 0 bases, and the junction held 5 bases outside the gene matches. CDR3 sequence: CASSQAGGLTNYGYTF. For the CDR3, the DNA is TGCGCCAGCAGCCAAGCAGGGGGACTAACTAACTATGGCTACACCTTC.

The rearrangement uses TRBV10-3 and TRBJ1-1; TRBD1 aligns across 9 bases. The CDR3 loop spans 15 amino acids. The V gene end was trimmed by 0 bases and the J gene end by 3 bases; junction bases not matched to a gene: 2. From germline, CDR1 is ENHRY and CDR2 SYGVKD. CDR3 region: CAISESGQGYTEAFF. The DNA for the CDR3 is TGTGCCATCAGTGAGTCGGGACAGGGCTACACTGAAGCTTTCTTT.

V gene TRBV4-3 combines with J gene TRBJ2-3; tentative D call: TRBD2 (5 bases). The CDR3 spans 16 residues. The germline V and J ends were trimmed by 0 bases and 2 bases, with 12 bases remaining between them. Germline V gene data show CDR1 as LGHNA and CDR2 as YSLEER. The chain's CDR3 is CASSQDGGGFTDTQYF. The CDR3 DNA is TGCGCCAGCAGCCAAGATGGAGGCGGCTTCACAGATACGCAGTATTTT.

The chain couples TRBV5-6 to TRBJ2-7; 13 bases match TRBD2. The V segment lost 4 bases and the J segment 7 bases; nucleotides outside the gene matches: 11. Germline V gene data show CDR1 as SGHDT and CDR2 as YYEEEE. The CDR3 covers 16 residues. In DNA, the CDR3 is TGTGCCAGCAGCGAGACTAGCGGGGGGAAATTTGAAGAGCAGTACTTC. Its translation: CASSETSGGKFEEQYF.

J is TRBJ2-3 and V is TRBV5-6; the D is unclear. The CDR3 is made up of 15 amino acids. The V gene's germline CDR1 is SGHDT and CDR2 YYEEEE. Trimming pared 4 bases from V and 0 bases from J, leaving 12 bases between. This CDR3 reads CASSPLGFSTDTQYF. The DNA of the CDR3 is TGTGCCAGCAGCCCTCTTGGCTTTAGCACAGATACGCAGTATTTT. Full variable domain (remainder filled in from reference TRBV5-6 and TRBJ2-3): DAGVTQSPTHLIKTRGQQVTLRCSPKSGHDTVSWYQQALGQGPQFIFQYYEEEERQRGNFPDRFSGHQFPNYSSELNVNALLLGDSALYLCASSPLGFSTDTQYFGPGTRLTVL.

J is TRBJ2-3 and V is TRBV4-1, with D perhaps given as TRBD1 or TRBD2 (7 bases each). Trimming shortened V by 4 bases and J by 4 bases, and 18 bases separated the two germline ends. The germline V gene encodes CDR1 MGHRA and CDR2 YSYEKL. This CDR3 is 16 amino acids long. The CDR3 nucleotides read TGCGCCAGCAGCCTCCGCCAGGGGGAGGGGGCAGATACGCAGTATTTT. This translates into CASSLRQGEGADTQYF.

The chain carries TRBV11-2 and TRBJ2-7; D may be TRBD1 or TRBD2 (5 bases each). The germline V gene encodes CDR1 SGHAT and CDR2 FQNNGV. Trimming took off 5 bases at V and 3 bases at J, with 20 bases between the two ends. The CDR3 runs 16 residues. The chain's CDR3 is CASSPDGWGYNYEQYF. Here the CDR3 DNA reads TGTGCCAGCAGCCCGGACGGATGGGGGTACAACTACGAGCAGTACTTC.

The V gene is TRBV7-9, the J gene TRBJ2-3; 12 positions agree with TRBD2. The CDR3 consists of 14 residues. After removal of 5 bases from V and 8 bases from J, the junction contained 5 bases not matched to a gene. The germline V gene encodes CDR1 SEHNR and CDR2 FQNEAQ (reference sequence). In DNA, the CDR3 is TGTGCCAGCAGCCCCCTGACTAGCGGGAGTACGCAGTATTTT. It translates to CASSPLTSGSTQYF. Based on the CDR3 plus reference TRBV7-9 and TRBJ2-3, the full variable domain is DTGVSQNPRHKITKRGQNVTFRCDPISEHNRLYWYRQTLGQGPEFLTYFQNEAQLEKSRLLSDRFSAERPKGSFSTLEIQRTEQGDSAMYLCASSPLTSGSTQYFGPGTRLTVL.

The CDR3 spells CASRGQGQAYNEQFF. DNA of the CDR3: TGTGCCAGCAGGGGACAGGGTCAAGCCTACAATGAGCAGTTCTTC. The gene calls are TRBV13 and TRBJ2-1; 9 bases align to TRBD1. Germline CDR1 is PRHDT and CDR2 is FYEKMQ (reference sequence). The CDR3 has 15 residues. Trimming removed 6 bases from V and 2 bases from J; junction bases left unmatched: 5.